This TCR beta chain was documented in a study of immune evolution from preneoplasia to lung adenocarcinoma. Overall study context: HLA loss of heterozygosity: under 7.5% AIS, over 12% MIA, 30% to 35% ADC, none AAH. Whole-study results and caveats: Normal lung had the highest top T cell clone frequencies. Normal lung had highest clonality; later lesions appeared denser, more diverse.

Resections took place in Japan or China from about 2014 to 2018. Data came from immunoSEQ multiplex PCR; TCRdb stores just in-frame clones and leaves some out. This sample has about 4,500 clones; about nine tenths occur once, and the top ten carry about 3.7%. Note on this clone: No antigen is known for it.

Trimming removed 6 bases from V and 0 bases from J, with 6 bases in between. The CDR3 runs to 13 residues. CDR1 is MNHEY and CDR2 is SVGAGI in the germline V gene. The rearrangement uses TRBV6-5 and TRBJ1-5, with D hard to call. This receptor was taken from a person between 50 and 60 years old with lung adenocarcinoma. The sample taken for sequencing was FFPE invasive lung adenocarcinoma tissue. The CDR3 protein is CASSTISNQPQHF. CDR3 bases: TGTGCCAGCAGCACCATTAGCAATCAGCCCCAGCATTTT.